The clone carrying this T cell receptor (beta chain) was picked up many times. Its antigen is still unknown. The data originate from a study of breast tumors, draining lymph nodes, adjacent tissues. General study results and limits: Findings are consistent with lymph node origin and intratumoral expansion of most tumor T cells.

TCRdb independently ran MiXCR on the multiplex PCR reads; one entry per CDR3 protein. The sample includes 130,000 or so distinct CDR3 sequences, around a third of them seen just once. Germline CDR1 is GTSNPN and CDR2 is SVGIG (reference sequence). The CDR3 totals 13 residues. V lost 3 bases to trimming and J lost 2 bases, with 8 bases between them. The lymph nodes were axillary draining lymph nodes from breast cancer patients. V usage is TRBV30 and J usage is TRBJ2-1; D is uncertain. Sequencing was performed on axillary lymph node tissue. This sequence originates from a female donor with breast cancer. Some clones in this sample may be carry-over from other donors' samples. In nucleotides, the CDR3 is TGTGCCTGGAGGCCACTTCCCTACAATGAGCAGTTCTTC. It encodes CAWRPLPYNEQFF.